This T cell receptor (beta chain) is from a study of shared clonotypes between healthy human individuals. Points from the study as a whole: Owing to a small donor count, the genetic and exposure-history diversity represented was limited. Relative to their counterparts shared across all four donors, non-shared clonotypes exhibited diminished generation probabilities.

Generated by immunoSEQ multiplex PCR, the TCRdb table keeps only in-frame clones and is missing some. This table holds approximately 700,000 clones, around three quarters found once. Naive CD4+ cells were CD45RA-selected; the remaining cells were memory. In the case of this clone: As yet, its antigen is unknown.

V lost 5 bases to trimming and J lost 5 bases; unmatched junction nucleotides: 6. The CDR3 is 14 amino acids. CDR1 SEHNR and CDR2 FQNEAQ come from the germline V gene (reference sequence). The sequencing sample was made of memory CD4+ T cells sorted from blood. Stated subset: CD45RA-negative fraction. V gene TRBV7-9 combines with J gene TRBJ2-5, with TRBD1 identical over 9 bases. This clonotype originated in a woman between 25 and 40 years old in good health. CDR3: CASSPGQGRETQYF. The CDR3 DNA follows: TGTGCCAGCAGCCCGGGACAGGGTCGGGAGACCCAGTACTTC.